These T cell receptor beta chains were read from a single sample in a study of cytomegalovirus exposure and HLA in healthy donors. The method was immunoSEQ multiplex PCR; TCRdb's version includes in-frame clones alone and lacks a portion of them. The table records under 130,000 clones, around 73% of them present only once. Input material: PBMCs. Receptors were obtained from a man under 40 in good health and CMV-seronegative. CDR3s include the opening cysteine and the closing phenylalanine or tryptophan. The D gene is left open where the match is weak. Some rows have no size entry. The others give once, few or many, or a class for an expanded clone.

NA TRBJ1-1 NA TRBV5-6 CASSPGSAASNTEAFF TGTGCCAGCAGCCCCGGGTCGGCGGCGTCGAACACTGAAGCTTTCTTT
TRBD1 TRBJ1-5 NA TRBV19 CASSRDRGGNQPQHF TGTGCCAGTAGTCGGGACAGGGGCGGCAATCAGCCCCAGCATTTT
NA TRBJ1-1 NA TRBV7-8 CASSGGRGAFF TGTGCCAGCAGCGGGGGCAGGGGAGCTTTCTTT
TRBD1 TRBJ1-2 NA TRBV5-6 CASSLRIRTGGEGYTF TGTGCCAGCAGCTTGAGGATAAGGACAGGGGGAGAAGGCTACACCTTC
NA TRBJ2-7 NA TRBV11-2 CASSLGGDYEQYF TGTGCCAGCAGCTTAGGCGGAGACTACGAGCAGTACTTC
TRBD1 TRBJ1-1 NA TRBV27 CASSVIRDSMNKSGAFF TGTGCCAGCAGTGTGATCCGGGACAGTATGAACAAGAGCGGAGCTTTCTTT
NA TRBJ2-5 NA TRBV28 CASSFAILETQYF TGTGCCAGCAGTTTTGCTATATTAGAGACCCAGTACTTC
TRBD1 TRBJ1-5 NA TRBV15 CATSPQGANQPQHF TGTGCCACCAGCCCACAGGGGGCAAATCAGCCCCAGCATTTT
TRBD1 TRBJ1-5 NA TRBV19 CASSPGQGRDQPQHF TGTGCCAGTAGTCCCGGACAGGGCCGGGATCAGCCCCAGCATTTT
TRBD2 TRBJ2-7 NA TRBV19 CASKSEREGPYEQYF TGTGCCAGTAAGTCGGAGCGGGAGGGCCCCTACGAGCAGTACTTC
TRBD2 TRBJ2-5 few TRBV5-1 CASSLGSSGGEETQYF TGCGCCAGCAGCTTGGGTTCTAGCGGGGGGGAAGAGACCCAGTACTTC
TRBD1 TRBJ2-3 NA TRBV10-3 CAIRNRDRGTDTQYF TGTGCCATCAGAAACCGGGACAGAGGCACAGATACGCAGTATTTT
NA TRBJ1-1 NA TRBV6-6 CASRDAGVNTEAFF TGTGCCAGCAGGGACGCAGGGGTGAACACTGAAGCTTTCTTT
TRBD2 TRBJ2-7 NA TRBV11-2 CASSSGLAGGLGEQYF TGTGCCAGCAGCTCAGGACTAGCGGGGGGGCTCGGCGAGCAGTACTTC
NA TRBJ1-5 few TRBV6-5 CASSPTDINQPQHF TGTGCCAGCAGCCCTACAGATATCAATCAGCCCCAGCATTTT
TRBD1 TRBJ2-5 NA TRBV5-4 CASSRKIKSGGPQETQYF TGTGCCAGCAGCCGAAAAATTAAATCAGGGGGCCCCCAAGAGACCCAGTACTTC
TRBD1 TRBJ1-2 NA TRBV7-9 CASSPKRGGQGAFGYTF TGTGCCAGCAGTCCCAAAAGGGGGGGACAGGGGGCGTTCGGCTACACCTTC
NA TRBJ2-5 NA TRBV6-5 CASSSQGSTPGTQYF TGTGCCAGCAGTTCCCAGGGTAGCACGCCTGGGACCCAGTACTTC
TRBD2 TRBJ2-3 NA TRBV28 CASSSSGASGDTQYF TGTGCCAGCAGTTCTAGCGGAGCATCTGGGGATACGCAGTATTTT
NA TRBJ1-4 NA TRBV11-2 CASSLDYGQGRANEKLFF TGTGCCAGCAGCTTAGATTATGGCCAGGGCAGAGCTAATGAAAAACTGTTTTTT
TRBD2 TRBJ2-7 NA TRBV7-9 CASSLGLAGYYEQYF TGTGCCAGCAGCTTAGGCCTAGCGGGGTACTACGAGCAGTACTTC
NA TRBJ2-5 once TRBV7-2 CASSYRVQETQYF TGTGCCAGCAGCTACAGGGTACAAGAGACCCAGTACTTC
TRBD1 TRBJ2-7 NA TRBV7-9 CASSLVGPDRGGEQYF TGTGCCAGCAGCCTAGTGGGTCCTGACAGGGGAGGCGAGCAGTACTTC
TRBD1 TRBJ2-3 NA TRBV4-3 CASSQGSRGRADTQYF TGCGCCAGCAGCCAAGGTTCCAGGGGGCGTGCAGATACGCAGTATTTT
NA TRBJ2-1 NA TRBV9 CASSVSSGIYNEQFF TGTGCCAGCAGCGTAAGTAGCGGAATCTACAATGAGCAGTTCTTC
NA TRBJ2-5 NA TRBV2 CASGGGGLVGETQYF TGTGCCAGCGGAGGGGGAGGACTAGTTGGGGAGACCCAGTACTTC
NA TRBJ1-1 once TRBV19 CASSTGPLGDTEAFF TGTGCCAGTAGTACTGGCCCTCTAGGGGACACTGAAGCTTTCTTT
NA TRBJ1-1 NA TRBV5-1 CASSRTGQSNTEAFF TGCGCCAGCAGCCGAACCGGACAGAGTAACACTGAAGCTTTCTTT
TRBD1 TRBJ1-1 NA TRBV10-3 CAISDQGAHEAFF TGTGCCATCAGTGATCAGGGGGCACATGAAGCTTTCTTT
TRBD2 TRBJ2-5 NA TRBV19 CASSMTSGRFQETQYF TGTGCCAGTAGTATGACTAGCGGGAGATTCCAAGAGACCCAGTACTTC
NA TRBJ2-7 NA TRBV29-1 CSVDTGTYEQYF TGCAGCGTTGATACAGGTACCTACGAGCAGTACTTC
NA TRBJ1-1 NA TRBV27 CASSSSGTEAFF TGTGCCAGCAGTTCCTCCGGGACAGAAGCTTTCTTT
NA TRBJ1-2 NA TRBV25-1 CASSDLQADVGYGYTF TGTGCCAGCAGTGATTTACAAGCGGACGTAGGTTATGGCTACACCTTC
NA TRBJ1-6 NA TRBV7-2 CASSLEEIPPLHF TGTGCCAGCAGCTTAGAAGAGATCCCACCCCTCCACTTT
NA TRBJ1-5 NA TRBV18 CASSPIDKDQPQHF TGTGCCAGCTCACCCATAGACAAGGATCAGCCCCAGCATTTT
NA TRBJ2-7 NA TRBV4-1 CASSQDSTTYEQYF TGCGCCAGCAGTCAAGACAGTACTACCTACGAGCAGTACTTC
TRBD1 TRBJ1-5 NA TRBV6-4 CASSAEDRGLCQPQHF TGTGCCAGCAGTGCAGAGGACAGGGGACTTTGTCAGCCCCAGCATTTT
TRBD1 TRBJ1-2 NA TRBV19 CASGQGYYGYTF TGTGCCAGTGGACAGGGATACTATGGCTACACCTTC
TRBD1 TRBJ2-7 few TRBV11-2 CASSPRDSPSYEQYF TGTGCCAGCAGCCCTCGGGACAGCCCCTCCTACGAGCAGTACTTC
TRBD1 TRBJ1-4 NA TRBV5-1 CASSSRDRGNEKLFF TGCGCCAGCAGCAGCCGGGACAGGGGAAATGAAAAACTGTTTTTT
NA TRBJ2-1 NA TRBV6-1 CASSEVVVQFF TGTGCCAGCAGTGAAGTAGTGGTGCAGTTCTTC
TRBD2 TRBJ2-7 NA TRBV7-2 CASSWTSGSYEQYF TGTGCCAGCAGCTGGACTAGCGGATCCTACGAGCAGTACTTC
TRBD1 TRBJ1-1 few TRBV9 CASSVVVGGTGGTFF TGTGCCAGCAGCGTAGTAGTAGGGGGGACAGGGGGGACTTTCTTT
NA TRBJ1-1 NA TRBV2 CASRRVSGTEAFF TGTGCCAGCCGGAGGGTTTCTGGCACTGAAGCTTTCTTT